This TCR beta chain was sequenced for a study of T cells after yellow fever vaccination. V lost 3 bases, J lost 4 bases, and 14 bases lay in between. The CDR3 is 15 residues long. In germline, CDR1 is WNHNN, CDR2 SYGVQD (reference sequence). Each CDR3 protein gets one entry after TCRdb re-called the 5' RACE reads with MiXCR. The repertoire has around 360,000 distinct CDR3 sequences, roughly 12% of them found once; the top ten carry roughly 18%. The sequencing here drew on PBMCs, taken on the day of the first yellow fever vaccination. The chain is built from TRBV10-1 and TRBJ2-3, with D perhaps matching TRBD2 (6 bases). The source of this sequence is a man aged 18 to 30 who received the YFV17D yellow fever vaccine. The CDR3 region is CASSEGGLRADTQYF. CDR3 in DNA: TGCGCCAGCAGTGAAGGAGGGCTCCGCGCAGATACGCAGTATTTT.